Listed below are T cell receptor beta chains from one sample, sequenced in a study of CD8+ T cells in alopecia areata. The assay was immunoSEQ multiplex PCR, and TCRdb's table has in-frame clones only and misses some. The profile shows about 180,000 clones, roughly 65% of them singletons. This specimen was CD4+ T cells sorted from blood, taken at week 0. The receptor set was obtained from a human donor with alopecia areata. Both conserved end residues are part of each CDR3. Each record gives: CDR3 DNA, CDR3 protein, J gene, clone size, D gene, V gene. D genes are given only for firm matches. Rows give clone size only sometimes, using once, few, many, or a class for an expanded clone.

CDR3nt: TGCAGCGTTGAAACCGGCAGGGTCGGACTAGGGTACAATGAGCAGTTCTTC; CDR3aa: CSVETGRVGLGYNEQFF; j_gene: TRBJ2-1; abundance: few; d_gene: TRBD2; v_gene: TRBV29-1
CDR3nt: TGCGCCAGCAGCCAAGAAAACAACAATGAGCAGTTCTTC; CDR3aa: CASSQENNNEQFF; j_gene: TRBJ2-1; abundance: few; d_gene: .; v_gene: TRBV4-3
CDR3nt: TGTGCCAGCAGTGGGACGGGGGGGCCTTCGTTCTTC; CDR3aa: CASSGTGGPSFF; j_gene: TRBJ2-1; abundance: .; d_gene: TRBD2; v_gene: TRBV2
CDR3nt: TGTGCCAGCAGTCTGCCTGTGAACACTGAAGCTTTCTTT; CDR3aa: CASSLPVNTEAFF; j_gene: TRBJ1-1; abundance: .; d_gene: .; v_gene: TRBV7-2
CDR3nt: TGCGCCAGCAGCCTTGGTAGTAGGGGCACAGATACGCAGTATTTT; CDR3aa: CASSLGSRGTDTQYF; j_gene: TRBJ2-3; abundance: .; d_gene: .; v_gene: TRBV4-3
CDR3nt: TGTGCCAGTAGTATCTCAGTTTATGGCTACACCTTC; CDR3aa: CASSISVYGYTF; j_gene: TRBJ1-2; abundance: once; d_gene: .; v_gene: TRBV19
CDR3nt: TGTGCCAGCACCGAATACGGGGCCAAAAACATTCAGTACTTC; CDR3aa: CASTEYGAKNIQYF; j_gene: TRBJ2-4; abundance: .; d_gene: .; v_gene: TRBV5-6
CDR3nt: TGTGCCTGGAGTGTAGGGCAGGGTAACTATGGCTACACCTTC; CDR3aa: CAWSVGQGNYGYTF; j_gene: TRBJ1-2; abundance: .; d_gene: .; v_gene: TRBV30
CDR3nt: TGTGCCTGGACCGGGCAGGGGGCTTCGAGCAATCAGCCCCAGCATTTT; CDR3aa: CAWTGQGASSNQPQHF; j_gene: TRBJ1-5; abundance: .; d_gene: TRBD1; v_gene: TRBV30
CDR3nt: TGCGCCAGCAGCCAAGAAGGGACACGGAATGAAAAACTGTTTTTT; CDR3aa: CASSQEGTRNEKLFF; j_gene: TRBJ1-4; abundance: .; d_gene: .; v_gene: TRBV4-3
CDR3nt: TGCAGCGTTGTGGCGGCAGGGCCTGAGCAGTTCTTC; CDR3aa: CSVVAAGPEQFF; j_gene: TRBJ2-1; abundance: few; d_gene: .; v_gene: TRBV29-1